This entry concerns a single T cell receptor (beta chain). No antigen is known for it. Trimming took off 0 bases at V and 2 bases at J, with 13 bases between the two ends. Germline V gives CDR1 SGDLS, CDR2 YYNGEE. CDR3 size: 16 residues. This specimen belongs to a study of blood T cells in healthy people across ages. Broader study findings: Naive T cell percentage and TCR beta diversity correlated strongly. No conclusive comparison of naive versus antigen-experienced cells was possible with unsorted PBMCs.

A second PCR, run for roughly 7 to 12 cycles, used a sample-barcoded 5' primer plus a J-beta primer mix. MiXCR, applied by TCRdb to the 5' RACE reads, yields one record per CDR3 protein. In the table there are about 730,000 distinct CDR3 sequences, approximately 43% of which are singletons. Sequencing was done on a sample of blood. V gene TRBV9 combines with J gene TRBJ2-3; D is perhaps TRBD2 (6 bases). The TCR was taken from a woman aged 60-70 years in good health. Here the CDR3 reads CASSVAMGGVTDTQYF. CDR3 in DNA: TGTGCCAGCAGCGTAGCTATGGGGGGAGTCACAGATACGCAGTATTTT.